This TCR beta chain comes out of a study of vaccination and CD4 T cells after COVID-19. The overall study: Convalescent cases consisted of six males and four females, of whom two were Hispanic.

Germline values: CDR1 MNHEY, CDR2 SVGEGT. The V end was cut by 2 bases, the J end by 8 bases, with 15 bases between. This CDR3 is 14 amino acids long. The sample's treatment: roughly 10-day PBMC culture with coronavirus spike peptide pools or control peptides (ViraFEST assay). Details on this clonotype: Its target is unknown.

Sequencing of cultured CD4+ T cell DNA used the Oncomine TCR Beta short-read assay. Using its own MiXCR run on the PCR reads, TCRdb lists one record per CDR3 protein. This table has about 11,000 distinct CDR3 sequences, 73% appearing once. Sequencing was performed on CD4+ T cells from blood, cultured in vitro. The J gene is TRBJ1-1, the V gene TRBV6-2 or TRBV6-3, with a weak D call TRBD1 (5 bases). This clonotype was obtained from a human donor who had recovered from COVID-19. The CDR3 sequence is CASSYPGPTREAFF. In DNA, the CDR3 is TGTGCCAGCAGTTACCCAGGGCCGACAAGGGAAGCTTTCTTT.